What follows are 11 T cell receptor beta chains derived from one specimen sequenced in a study of T cell responses to AZD1222 COVID-19 vaccine. Profiled with immunoSEQ multiplex PCR; TCRdb holds only in-frame clones, not every one. The data contain under 140,000 clones, roughly nine tenths of them singletons. Sequenced here: peripheral blood, sampled on day 0 of AZD1222 vaccination. These receptors all come from an adult in good health.

The chain has TRBV7-6 and TRBJ2-1; D tentatively fits TRBD1 or TRBD2 (5 bases each). Germline V gene sequence: CDR1 SGHVS, CDR2 FNYEAQ. This CDR3 is built from 16 residues. V lost 0 bases, J lost 5 bases, and 14 bases lay in between. CDR3 region: CASSLASGLVNNEQFF. The CDR3 bases are TGTGCCAGCAGCTTAGCTTCGGGGCTCGTCAACAATGAGCAGTTCTTC.

V gene TRBV6-5 combines with J gene TRBJ1-2; a weak D match, TRBD1 (6 bases). Trimming removed 7 bases at V and 2 bases at J, with 17 bases between. This CDR3 is built from 15 residues. Germline CDR1 reads MNHEY; CDR2 reads SVGAGI. The CDR3 loop is CASNQDREINYGYTF. CDR3 in DNA: TGTGCCAGCAATCAGGACAGAGAAATAAACTATGGCTACACCTTC.

The chain has TRBV11-2 and TRBJ2-1; D unresolved. Germline V gene sequence: CDR1 SGHAT, CDR2 FQNNGV. The CDR3 covers 14 residues. Trimming left V 0 bases short and J 5 bases short, with 8 bases between. CDR3 DNA sequence: TGTGCCAGCAGCTTAGAGCGCTACGACAATGAGCAGTTCTTC. This encodes CASSLERYDNEQFF. Looking up the rest from reference TRBV11-2 and TRBJ2-1 gives the full variable domain: EAGVAQSPRYKIIEKRQSVAFWCNPISGHATLYWYQQILGQGPKLLIQFQNNGVVDDSQLPKDRFSAERLKGVDSTLKIQPAKLEDSAVYLCASSLERYDNEQFFGPGTRLTVL.

The gene calls are TRBV15 and TRBJ1-3; D call uncertain. The CDR3 runs 15 residues. The V end lost 8 bases, the J end lost 1 base, and 15 bases lay between the germline ends. The germline V gene has CDR1 LNHNV and CDR2 YYDKDF (reference sequence). The CDR3 sequence is CATPHGDESGNTIYF. The DNA of the CDR3 is TGTGCCACCCCCCACGGGGATGAATCTGGAAACACCATATATTTT.

This clone was seen more than once but under ten times. The chain carries TRBV14 and TRBJ1-2; D is unclear. The V end lost 0 bases, the J end lost 6 bases, and 11 bases lay between the germline ends. Germline assignment: CDR1 SGHDN and CDR2 FVKESK. The length of the CDR3 is 14 residues. The CDR3 DNA follows: TGTGCCAGCAGCCAAGACGGGCTCTTCAATGGCTACACCTTC. Its translation: CASSQDGLFNGYTF. The variable domain in full, completed from reference TRBV14 and TRBJ1-2, reads EAGVTQFPSHSVIEKGQTVTLRCDPISGHDNLYWYRRVMGKEIKFLLHFVKESKQDESGMPNNRFLAERTGGTYSTLKVQPAELEDSGVYFCASSQDGLFNGYTFGSGTRLTVV.

The chain links TRBV6-6 to TRBJ1-2; 7 bases agree with TRBD1. The CDR3 loop spans 15 amino acids. After removal of 6 bases from V and 2 bases from J, the junction contained 9 bases not matched to a gene. Germline V gives CDR1 MNHNY, CDR2 SVGAGI (reference sequence). CDR3 protein: CASRAGTAKNYGYTF. CDR3 nucleotides: TGTGCCAGCAGGGCGGGGACAGCAAAGAACTATGGCTACACCTTC.

This clone was counted a single time. In nucleotides, the CDR3 is TGTGCCAGCAGCATCCTCTTGGACTATGGCTACACCTTC. Its protein is CASSILLDYGYTF. This chain links TRBV5-8 with TRBJ1-2; D remains unclear. The germline V and J ends were trimmed by 4 bases and 3 bases, with 10 bases remaining between them. Germline CDR1 SGHTS, CDR2 YDEGEE. The CDR3 runs to 13 residues.

Only one count was recorded for this clone. This chain joins TRBV12-5 and TRBJ2-1; TRBD2 matches 14 bases. Unmatched junction bases numbered 12, after V lost 7 bases and J lost 7 bases. Germline loops: CDR1 LGHNT, CDR2 FRNRAP. The CDR3 covers 17 residues. The CDR3 DNA sequence: TGTGCTAGTGTCGAGGGACTAGCGGGAGTAAGGAAGAATGAGCAGTTCTTC. This sequence encodes CASVEGLAGVRKNEQFF. Together with reference TRBV12-5 and TRBJ2-1, the CDR3 gives the full variable domain: DARVTQTPRHKVTEMGQEVTMRCQPILGHNTVFWYRQTMMQGLELLAYFRNRAPLDDSGMPKDRFSAEMPDATLATLKIQPSEPRDSAVYFCASVEGLAGVRKNEQFFGPGTRLTVL.

The rearrangement joins TRBV29-1 to TRBJ2-7, with 9 bases aligning to TRBD1. The CDR3 consists of 12 residues. CDR1 and CDR2 (germline): SQVTM, ANQGSEA. V gave up 8 bases and J gave up 4 bases; unmatched junction bases: 6. CDR3 nucleotides: TGCAGCATCCGGGACAGGGTTTACGAGCAGTACTTC. It is translated as CSIRDRVYEQYF.

The gene calls are TRBV7-8 and TRBJ1-3; D possibly corresponds to TRBD1 (6 bases). Germline loops: CDR1 SGHVS, CDR2 FQNEAQ. V shed 0 bases and J shed 2 bases, with 11 bases lying between them. The CDR3 is 16 residues long. CDR3 residues: CASSLAGTLTGNTIYF. The DNA for the CDR3 is TGTGCCAGCAGCTTAGCGGGGACACTTACTGGAAACACCATATATTTT.

This chain connects TRBV18 to TRBJ2-3; 10 nucleotides match TRBD1. This CDR3 region has 16 residues. V gave up 6 bases and J gave up 5 bases; unmatched junction bases: 11. Germline CDR1 KGHSH, CDR2 LQKENI. This chain's CDR3 is CASSLPGQGHGDTQYF. In DNA, the CDR3 is TGTGCCAGCTCGCTTCCGGGACAGGGGCATGGAGATACGCAGTATTTT.